This T cell receptor (beta chain) was recovered during a study of cytotoxic CD8 clonotypes in ibrutinib-treated CLL. The targeted sequencing depth was 1 in 200,000 to 1 in 1 million T cells. Produced via immunoSEQ multiplex PCR; TCRdb's table is partial and in-frame only. The table shows more than 200,000 clones, with under 80% occurring only once. Trimming left V 2 bases short and J 1 base short, with 10 bases between. Per the germline V gene, CDR1 is SGHTA and CDR2 is FQGNSA. The CDR3 runs 15 residues. Material: PBMCs, obtained after 24 months of ibrutinib treatment. The source is a human donor with chronic lymphocytic leukemia. The J gene is TRBJ2-3, the V gene TRBV7-2; D perhaps matches TRBD2 (5 bases). The CDR3 loop is CASSLWGEGTDTQYF. CDR3 nucleotide sequence: TGTGCCAGCAGCTTATGGGGAGAGGGCACAGATACGCAGTATTTT.